A selection of T cell receptor beta chains follows, all from one sample in a study of blood T cells in healthy people across ages. TCRdb independently ran MiXCR on the 5' RACE reads; one entry per CDR3 protein. The table records roughly 1.6 million distinct CDR3 sequences, almost 35% of them present only once. Input material: blood. Source of these receptors: a woman in her twenties or thirties in good health. The CDR3 runs from the conserved cysteine through the conserved F or W. Fields, in order: V gene, J gene, D gene, clone size, CDR3 protein, CDR3 DNA. D genes are given only for firm matches. Clone size, where shown, is once, few, many, or a class for clones that have expanded.

TRBV7-8	TRBJ2-3	TRBD2	.	CASSLGGSGGDTQYF	TGTGCCAGCAGCTTAGGCGGGAGTGGAGGAGATACGCAGTATTTT
TRBV27	TRBJ2-1	TRBD2	.	CASSGLAGGPGEQFF	TGTGCCAGCAGTGGACTAGCGGGAGGGCCGGGGGAGCAGTTCTTC
TRBV27	TRBJ2-3	.	many	CASTVRVGGTDTQYF	TGTGCCAGCACCGTGCGGGTCGGAGGCACAGATACGCAGTATTTT
TRBV5-1	TRBJ2-1	TRBD2	few	CASWPGLAVNEQFF	TGCGCCAGCTGGCCGGGACTAGCGGTCAATGAGCAGTTCTTC
TRBV3-1	TRBJ2-7	TRBD1	.	CASSRDSAYYEQYF	TGTGCCAGCAGCCGGGACAGTGCCTACTACGAGCAGTACTTC
TRBV5-1	TRBJ2-2	TRBD2	few	CASSLEGASGSVENTGELFF	TGCGCCAGCAGCTTGGAGGGTGCTAGCGGGAGTGTGGAGAACACCGGGGAGCTGTTTTTT
TRBV2	TRBJ2-3	.	.	CASSEFGGNTDTQYF	TGTGCCAGCAGTGAATTCGGAGGGAACACAGATACGCAGTATTTT
TRBV4-1	TRBJ2-3	TRBD1	.	CASNQGRQGARDTQYF	TGCGCCAGCAACCAAGGCAGACAGGGGGCGAGAGATACGCAGTATTTT
TRBV20-1	TRBJ2-7	TRBD1	.	CSAREDREPYEQYF	TGCAGTGCTAGAGAGGACAGGGAACCCTACGAGCAGTACTTC
TRBV7-6	TRBJ2-3	.	few	CASSSPPGPLTPDTQYF	TGTGCCAGCAGCTCGCCCCCGGGACCTCTCACCCCAGATACGCAGTATTTT
TRBV24-1	TRBJ2-3	TRBD2	few	CATSESGLAPQYF	TGTGCCACCAGTGAATCAGGACTAGCGCCGCAGTATTTT
TRBV20-1	TRBJ2-2	.	.	CSARDRLGGTGELFF	TGCAGTGCTAGAGATAGGCTAGGCGGGACCGGGGAGCTGTTTTTT
TRBV18	TRBJ1-4	TRBD1	.	CASSPPGQDNEKLFF	TGTGCCAGCTCACCACCGGGACAGGACAATGAAAAACTGTTTTTT
TRBV6-2/TRBV6-3	TRBJ2-5	TRBD2	few	CASSTSGRAWETQYF	TGTGCCAGCAGTACGAGCGGGAGGGCCTGGGAGACCCAGTACTTC
TRBV4-1	TRBJ1-4	.	few	CASSHLTAGRSNEKLFF	TGCGCCAGCAGCCACCTTACCGCGGGACGGTCTAATGAAAAACTGTTTTTT
TRBV20-1	TRBJ2-7	.	.	CSARDGMPYEQYF	TGCAGTGCTAGGGACGGGATGCCGTACGAGCAGTACTTC
TRBV7-2	TRBJ2-5	.	few	CASRERPFQETQYF	TGTGCCAGCAGAGAACGACCATTCCAAGAGACCCAGTACTTC
TRBV20-1	TRBJ2-7	TRBD1	many	CSATGTGSPEQYF	TGCAGTGCTACCGGGACAGGGTCCCCCGAGCAGTACTTC
TRBV5-1	TRBJ2-7	TRBD2	.	CASSPVGLAGEGGEAQYF	TGCGCCAGCTCCCCGGTGGGACTAGCGGGAGAAGGTGGAGAGGCCCAGTACTTC
TRBV20-1	TRBJ2-7	.	few	CSAWTRFSYEQYF	TGCAGTGCCTGGACAAGATTCTCCTACGAGCAGTACTTC
TRBV20-1	TRBJ2-3	.	.	CSARVGGASTDTQYF	TGCAGTGCTAGGGTGGGCGGGGCTAGCACAGATACGCAGTATTTT
TRBV28	TRBJ2-7	TRBD2	.	CASSGLLAGRTYEQYF	TGTGCCAGCAGTGGGTTACTAGCGGGGAGGACCTACGAGCAGTACTTC
TRBV5-1	TRBJ2-7	TRBD1	.	CASSDYRGYDEQYF	TGCGCCAGCAGCGATTACAGGGGGTATGACGAGCAGTACTTC
TRBV9	TRBJ2-5	TRBD2	few	CASSARSSGGETQYF	TGTGCCAGCAGCGCGAGGTCTAGCGGGGGTGAGACCCAGTACTTC
TRBV19	TRBJ2-7	.	.	CASSPGAGNYEQYF	TGTGCCAGTAGTCCTGGGGCGGGAAACTACGAGCAGTACTTC
TRBV7-2	TRBJ1-4	.	once	CASCRSAGLGSEKLFF	TGTGCCAGCTGTAGATCGGCGGGTCTCGGTTCTGAAAAACTGTTTTTT
TRBV6-1	TRBJ2-5	.	few	CASSVMPPQETQYF	TGTGCCAGCAGTGTGATGCCCCCCCAAGAGACCCAGTACTTC
TRBV5-1	TRBJ2-1	.	.	CASSTDGGIYNEQFF	TGCGCCAGCAGCACTGACGGGGGTATCTACAATGAGCAGTTCTTC
TRBV29-1	TRBJ2-3	.	few	CSVEGALSSTDTQYF	TGCAGCGTTGAAGGTGCCTTATCTAGCACAGATACGCAGTATTTT
TRBV20-1	TRBJ2-1	TRBD2	once	CSAGTSGSNEQFF	TGCAGTGCCGGGACTAGCGGGAGCAATGAGCAGTTCTTC
TRBV6-5	TRBJ1-2	TRBD1	few	CASSYSRGQYGYTF	TGTGCCAGCAGTTACTCGCGGGGACAGTATGGCTACACCTTC
TRBV20-1	TRBJ2-1	TRBD2	few	CSAQEAGGRNEQFF	TGCAGTGCTCAGGAGGCGGGGGGGCGCAATGAGCAGTTCTTC
TRBV4-1	TRBJ2-4	.	many	CASSHKAGRNIQYF	TGCGCCAGCAGCCATAAGGCGGGGAGAAACATTCAGTACTTC
TRBV6-5	TRBJ2-1	TRBD1	.	CASNPGTGDNNEQFF	TGTGCCAGTAATCCCGGGACAGGGGATAACAATGAGCAGTTCTTC
TRBV10-1	TRBJ2-7	TRBD2	few	CASSSGTSSGGEQYF	TGCGCCAGCAGTTCCGGGACTAGCTCGGGAGGCGAGCAGTACTTC
TRBV30	TRBJ2-1	TRBD2	few	CAWAWDYSYNEQFF	TGTGCCTGGGCCTGGGACTATTCCTACAATGAGCAGTTCTTC
TRBV5-1	TRBJ2-7	.	few	CASSLGKRSDEQYF	TGCGCCAGCAGCTTGGGCAAAAGGTCCGACGAGCAGTACTTC
TRBV3-1	TRBJ2-1	.	many	CASKPSRVYNEQFF	TGTGCCAGCAAGCCCTCTCGGGTGTACAATGAGCAGTTCTTC
TRBV28	TRBJ2-7	.	few	CASTPQGFRGYEQYF	TGTGCCAGCACCCCACAGGGTTTTAGGGGATACGAGCAGTACTTC
TRBV6-6	TRBJ2-1	.	few	CASREGAPYNEQFF	TGTGCCAGCAGGGAGGGGGCCCCCTACAATGAGCAGTTCTTC
TRBV28	TRBJ1-1	.	.	CATLPRNTEAFF	TGTGCCACCCTCCCCAGGAACACTGAAGCTTTCTTT
TRBV7-9	TRBJ1-6	TRBD1	.	CASSSRDRNLSPLHF	TGTGCCAGCAGCTCCCGGGACAGGAACCTTTCACCCCTCCACTTT